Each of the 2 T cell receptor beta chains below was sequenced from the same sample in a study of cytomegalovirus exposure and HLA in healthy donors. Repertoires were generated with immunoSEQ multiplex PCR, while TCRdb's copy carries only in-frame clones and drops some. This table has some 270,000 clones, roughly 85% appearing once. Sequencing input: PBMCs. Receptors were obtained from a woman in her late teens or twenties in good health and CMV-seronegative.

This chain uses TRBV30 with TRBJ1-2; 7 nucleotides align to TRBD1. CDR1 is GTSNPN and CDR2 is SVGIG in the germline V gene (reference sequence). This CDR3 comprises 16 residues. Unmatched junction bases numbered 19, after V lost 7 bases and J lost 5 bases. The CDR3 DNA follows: TGTGCCTACGTCCACAGGGGCCTTTCCCGAATTTATGGCTACACCTTC. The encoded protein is CAYVHRGLSRIYGYTF.

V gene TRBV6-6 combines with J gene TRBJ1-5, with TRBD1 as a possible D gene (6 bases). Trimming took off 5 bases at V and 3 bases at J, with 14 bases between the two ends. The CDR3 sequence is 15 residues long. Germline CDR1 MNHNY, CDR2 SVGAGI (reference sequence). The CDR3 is CASSNLQGANQPQHF. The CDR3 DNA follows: TGTGCCAGCAGTAACCTACAGGGAGCCAATCAGCCCCAGCATTTT.